The following is a T cell receptor beta chain sequence with its context. This sample was taken from a study of shared clonotypes between healthy human individuals. Background on the study: CD4 naive and CD4 memory each took three plates per donor, while CD8 naive took two and CD8 memory one.

The assay ran at deep level. The repertoire was sequenced with immunoSEQ multiplex PCR; TCRdb's copy has only in-frame clones and lacks some. The table lists approximately 1.5 million clones, 98% of them singletons, with roughly 0.45% in the top ten. The sequenced sample was naive CD4+ T cells sorted from blood. Subset in this sample: CD45RA+ positively selected. The sequence was obtained from a man younger than 40 in good health.

The CDR3 region is CASSLGDGTNEKLFF. In DNA form, the CDR3 reads TGTGCCAGCAGCTTGGGGGACGGAACTAATGAAAAACTGTTTTTT. V is TRBV11-2 and J is TRBJ1-4; TRBD1 is a possible D gene (5 bases). The CDR3 totals 15 residues. The germline V gene has CDR1 SGHAT and CDR2 FQNNGV. Trimming took off 3 bases at V and 1 base at J, with 9 bases between the two ends.